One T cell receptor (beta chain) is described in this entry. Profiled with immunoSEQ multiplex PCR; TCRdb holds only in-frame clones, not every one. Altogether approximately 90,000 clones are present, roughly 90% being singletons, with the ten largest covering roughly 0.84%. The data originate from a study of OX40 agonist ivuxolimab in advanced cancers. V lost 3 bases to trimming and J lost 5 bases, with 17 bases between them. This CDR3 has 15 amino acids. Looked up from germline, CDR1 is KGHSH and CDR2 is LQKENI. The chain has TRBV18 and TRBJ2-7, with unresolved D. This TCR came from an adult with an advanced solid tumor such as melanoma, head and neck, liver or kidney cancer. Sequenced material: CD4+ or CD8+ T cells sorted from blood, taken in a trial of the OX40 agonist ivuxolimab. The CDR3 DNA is TGTGCCAGCTCACCTTTACCTGTCCCAAACAACGAGCAGTACTTC. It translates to CASSPLPVPNNEQYF.